Shown below are 9 T cell receptor beta chains from a single sample sequenced in a study of shared T cell receptors in the human thymus (dated by TCRdb to 2020 to 2022). Library method: the immunoSEQ multiplex PCR assay. Held by TCRdb, this immuneACCESS table contains in-frame sequences only and omits some clones. Under half of the omission traces to an unresolved V gene where checked; the cause of the rest is unknown. The sample table holds some 700,000 clones, of which approximately 85% were seen once. The leading ten clones occupy roughly 0.01% of the sample. The sample was also linked to a second study, of human thymus T cells.

The sample was thymocytes. The receptors shown here come from a girl less than two years old with a congenital heart defect. Donor details come from another sample of the same person, matched by shared clones.

This chain connects TRBV19 to TRBJ2-3, with no clear D. Germline V gene lookup returns CDR1 LNHDA and CDR2 SQIVND (reference sequence). V dropped 0 bases and J dropped 0 bases, with 19 bases sitting between them. The CDR3 has 19 residues. CDR3 sequence reads: CASSIDPFLQAPSTDTQYF. The DNA for the CDR3 is TGTGCCAGTAGTATAGATCCTTTTTTGCAGGCTCCTAGCACAGATACGCAGTATTTT.

The V call is TRBV6-6, the J call TRBJ2-5, with 7 bases matching TRBD1. The CDR3 covers 14 residues. The V gene end was trimmed by 10 bases and the J gene end by 3 bases; junction bases not matched to a gene: 11. The V gene's germline CDR1 is MNHNY and CDR2 SVGAGI (reference sequence). This chain's CDR3 is CAINNRDRKETQYF. Written as DNA, the CDR3 is TGTGCCATTAACAACCGGGACAGAAAAGAGACCCAGTACTTC.

This clone was recorded a few times. CDR3 protein: CASSFLAGAFYEQYF. CDR3 coding DNA: TGTGCCAGCAGCTTTCTAGCGGGGGCGTTTTACGAGCAGTACTTC. This chain connects TRBV6-5 to TRBJ2-7; 10 nucleotides align to TRBD2. The germline V gene has CDR1 MNHEY and CDR2 SVGAGI. The CDR3 length is 15 residues. With 6 bases clipped from V and 4 bases from J, the junction kept 9 bases outside the gene matches.

The V gene is TRBV27, the J gene TRBJ2-3; tentative D call: TRBD1 (5 bases). Trimming removed 0 bases at V and 0 bases at J, with 22 bases between. The CDR3 covers 20 residues. In germline, CDR1 is MNHEY, CDR2 SMNVEV (reference sequence). Here the CDR3 reads CASSLSPNRTGIASTDTQYF. The CDR3 nucleotides are TGTGCCAGCAGTTTATCCCCTAATCGAACAGGAATTGCTAGCACAGATACGCAGTATTTT.

V gene TRBV18 combines with J gene TRBJ1-2; 9 nucleotides line up with TRBD1. This CDR3 is 12 amino acids long. J gave up 8 bases and V 5 bases, and 3 bases lay outside the gene matches. Germline-derived CDR1 and CDR2 are KGHSH and LQKENI. CDR3 DNA sequence: TGTGCCAGCTCATGGGACAGGGACGGCTACACCTTC. This codes for CASSWDRDGYTF.

J is TRBJ2-5 and V is TRBV10-1; D might be TRBD2 (5 bases). CDR1 is WNHNN and CDR2 is SYGVQD in the germline V gene (reference sequence). The CDR3 has 18 amino acids. V was clipped by 1 base and J by 2 bases, with 20 bases between them. Here the CDR3 DNA reads TGCGCCAGCAGTGAGTGGAGTAGAGGAGCGGTGCTACAAGAGACCCAGTACTTC. Residues: CASSEWSRGAVLQETQYF.

This chain joins TRBV27 and TRBJ1-2, with TRBD1 as a possible D gene (5 bases). Between the trimmed V and J ends, which lost 8 bases and 0 bases, there was a span of 13 bases. The CDR3 is 14 residues long. The germline gives CDR1 MNHEY, CDR2 SMNVEV (reference sequence). The CDR3 reads CASGDFRANYGYTF. CDR3 nucleotides: TGTGCCAGCGGGGACTTCCGAGCTAACTATGGCTACACCTTC.

V is TRBV2 and J is TRBJ1-2; 7 nucleotides line up with TRBD1. CDR1 and CDR2 from the germline V gene are SNHLY and FYNNEI. V shed 2 bases, J shed 4 bases, and the junction held 10 bases outside the gene matches. The CDR3 loop spans 16 amino acids. The CDR3 coding sequence is TGTGCCAGCAGTGAAAGCCAGGGGGTTCTAAGCTATGGCTACACCTTC. Protein sequence: CASSESQGVLSYGYTF.

The CDR3: CASSSGGGQETQYF. CDR3 DNA sequence: TGTGCCAGCAGCTCGGGGGGGGGCCAAGAGACCCAGTACTTC. The chain has TRBV7-4 and TRBJ2-5; the match to TRBD2 covers 8 bases. The CDR3 consists of 14 residues. V dropped 4 bases and J dropped 1; count of bases not matched to a gene: 2. Germline-derived CDR1 and CDR2 are SGHVT and SQSDAQ.